The present T cell receptor (beta chain) was sequenced within a study of blood T cell repertoires in COVID-19. About the research overall: T cells, B-cell-depleted T cells, or PBMCs provided the cDNA or gDNA that served as material.

Authors' processing steps: Estimation of nucleated cell counts relied on the amplification of reference gene primers. Measured with immunoSEQ multiplex PCR; TCRdb has only the in-frame clones, and not every one. D and trimming were read from the DNA, whereas the V and J calls and clone size are those reported in that table. Here the sample spans 20,000 to 25,000 clones, about 83% being singletons. Between the trimmed V and J ends, which lost 2 bases and 3 bases, there was a span of 12 bases. CDR1 LNHDA and CDR2 SQIVND come from the germline V gene (reference sequence). This CDR3 region has 15 residues.

The sequence was obtained from a man between 65 and 79 years old with acute or convalescent COVID-19. The J gene is TRBJ2-3, the V gene TRBV19; TRBD2 is a possible D gene (6 bases). The sequencing input was peripheral blood. The CDR3 here is CASSILGGITDTQYF. For the CDR3, the DNA is TGTGCCAGTAGTATACTCGGGGGTATAACAGATACGCAGTATTTT.